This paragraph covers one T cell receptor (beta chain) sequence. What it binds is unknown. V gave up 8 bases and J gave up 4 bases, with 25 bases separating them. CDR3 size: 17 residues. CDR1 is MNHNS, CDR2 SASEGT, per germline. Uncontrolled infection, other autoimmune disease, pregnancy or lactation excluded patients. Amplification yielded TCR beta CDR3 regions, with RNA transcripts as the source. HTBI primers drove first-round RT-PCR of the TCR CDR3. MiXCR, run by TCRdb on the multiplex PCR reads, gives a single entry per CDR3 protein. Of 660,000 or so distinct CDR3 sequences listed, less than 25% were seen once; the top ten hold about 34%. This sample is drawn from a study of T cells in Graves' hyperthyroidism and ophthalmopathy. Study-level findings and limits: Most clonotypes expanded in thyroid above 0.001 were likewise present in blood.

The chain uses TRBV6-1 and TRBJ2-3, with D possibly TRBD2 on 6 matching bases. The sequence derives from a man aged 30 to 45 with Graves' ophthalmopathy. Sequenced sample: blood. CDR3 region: CASSTRVPSAVADTQYF. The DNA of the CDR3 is TGTGCCAGCTCTACCAGGGTGCCTAGCGCGGTAGCAGATACGCAGTATTTT.